This TCR beta chain was retrieved from a study of metastatic and nonmetastatic thyroid tumors. In germline, CDR1 is DFQATT, CDR2 SNEGSKA (reference sequence). The CDR3 runs to 15 residues. Trimming at V came to 5 bases and at J to 0 bases, leaving 9 bases not matched to a gene. TCRdb reassembled clones from the PCR reads with MiXCR. The data hold fewer than 20,000 clones, with roughly 27% observed a single time. Thyroid surgery had not been preceded by any treatment in any patient. The V gene is TRBV20-1, the J gene TRBJ2-7, with 8 bases lining up with TRBD2. The TCR was taken from a male donor with papillary thyroid cancer or a benign thyroid nodule (not recorded which). Some clones in this sample may be carry-over from other donors' samples. Sequencing used tumor tissue. CDR3 amino acids: CSAPGGRGASYEQYF. The CDR3 bases are TGCAGTGCTCCGGGGGGGAGAGGGGCCTCCTACGAGCAGTACTTC.